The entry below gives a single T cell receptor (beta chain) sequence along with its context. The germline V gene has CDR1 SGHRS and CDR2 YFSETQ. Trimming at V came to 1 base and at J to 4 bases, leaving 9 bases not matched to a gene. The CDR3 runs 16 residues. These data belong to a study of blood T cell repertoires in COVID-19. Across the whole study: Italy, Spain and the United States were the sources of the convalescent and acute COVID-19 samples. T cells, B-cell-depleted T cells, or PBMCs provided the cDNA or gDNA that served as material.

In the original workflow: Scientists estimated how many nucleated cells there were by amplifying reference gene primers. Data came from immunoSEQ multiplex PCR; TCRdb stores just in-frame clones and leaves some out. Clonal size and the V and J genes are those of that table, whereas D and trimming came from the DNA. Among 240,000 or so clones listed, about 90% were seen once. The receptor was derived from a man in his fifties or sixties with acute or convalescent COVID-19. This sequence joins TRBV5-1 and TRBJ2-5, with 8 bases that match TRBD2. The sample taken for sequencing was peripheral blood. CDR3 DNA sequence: TGCGCCAGCAGCTTGTCGGCGGGAGGTACTGGAGAGACCCAGTACTTC. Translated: CASSLSAGGTGETQYF.